Following are 24 T cell receptor delta chains from one sample sequenced in a study of γδ T cells in repeated Plasmodium falciparum infection. TCRdb applied CATT to the multiplex PCR reads for clone calling. The sample lists around 50,000 delta-chain clones, 1.5% to 2% occurring once. Bulk repertoires came from Vgamma9/Vdelta2+ or Vdelta2-negative gammadelta T cells flow-sorted from PBMC. Specimen: gamma-delta T cells from blood. These receptors came from a pool of human donors (malaria-infected and uninfected, not separated).

Remarks on this clone: A single base is all that separates this from a far larger clone, so a read error is likely. The same CDR3 can be traced to other DNA sequences in this sample. The chain joins TRDV1 to TRDJ1; 8 nucleotides line up with TRDD3. TCRdb leaves out the J gene; it was filled in here by matching the DNA to germline. This CDR3 is 20 amino acids long. Looked up from germline, CDR1 is TSWWSYY and CDR2 is QGS. The CDR3 coding sequence is TGTGCTCTTGGGGTCATGACCTACTTTACTGGGGGGCTAAGGACCGACAAACTCATCTTT. Residues: CALGVMTYFTGGLRTDKLIF.

The table lists this clone with many counts. With only one base between it and a far larger clone, this is likely a read error. At the DNA level, this CDR3 is encoded by other sequences in the same sample as well. CDR3 protein: CALGVFFRSRGILGSRSDKLIF. DNA of the CDR3: TGTGCCCTTGGGGTATTCTTCCGGAGTCGGGGGATACTCGGCTCACGAAGCGATAAACTCATCTTT. V is TRDV1 and J is TRDJ1; the match to TRDD3 covers 9 bases. CDR1 is TSWWSYY and CDR2 is QGS in the germline V gene. The CDR3 runs 22 residues.

Worth noting for this clone: With a far larger clone one base away, a read error is the likely cause. Distinct nucleotide sequences in the sample also encode this CDR3. Called V gene: TRDV1; the J gene was not called; the table gives TRDD3 as D, unverified against the DNA. Per the germline V gene, CDR1 is TSWWSYY and CDR2 is QGS. CDR3 length: 21 amino acids. CDR3 region: CALERVWGIQARGAYTDKLIF. The CDR3 DNA sequence: TGTGCTCTTGAACGAGTCTGGGGGATACAGGCCCGAGGGGCTTACACCGATAAACTCATTTTT.

A note on this clone: TCRdb assigns this DNA the protein of a much larger clone, which departs from its translation at residue 13; this likely reflects a read error, and the protein shown comes from translating the DNA. The rearrangement links TRDV1 to TRDJ1, with 13 bases identical to TRDD3. V lost 2 bases and J lost 2; bases outside the gene matches: 23. The CDR3 covers 23 residues. Germline V gives CDR1 TSWWSYY, CDR2 QGS. The CDR3 region is CALGEIGGTSSSDWGIRTDKLIF. CDR3 nucleotides: TGTGCTCTTGGGGAAATTGGGGGAACTTCCTCTTCAGACTGGGGGATACGGACCGATAAACTCATCTTT.

Remarks on this clone: TCRdb shows a much larger clone's protein in place of this DNA's translation, and the two differ at residue 14, likely through a read error; the protein shown is translated from the DNA. This chain connects TRDV1 to TRDJ1; 8 bases align to TRDD3. The J gene, absent from TCRdb, was called here by matching the DNA to germline. Germline V gene lookup returns CDR1 TSWWSYY and CDR2 QGS. After removal of 4 bases from V and 1 base from J, the junction contained 32 bases not matched to a gene. There are 24 residues in the CDR3. The CDR3 bases are TGTGCTCTTGGGGGATACACTCCCTTACCGGAGGTCTTTTGCTGGGGGACTTCCACCGATAAACTCATCTTT. This sequence encodes CALGGYTPLPEVFCWGTSTDKLIF.

In this sample, this clone turned up a few times. The likely explanation is a read error, given a far larger clone one base away. Different DNA sequences within this sample yield the same CDR3. The V gene is listed as TRDV1; no J gene was called; whether TRDD3, the table's D call, matches the DNA was not checked. The CDR3 spans 18 residues. Germline CDR1 and CDR2: TSWWSYY and QGS. CDR3 DNA sequence: TGTGCTCTTGGGGAAAGCCCCCTGTACTGGGGGTCTTCCGATAAGCTCATCTTT. This gives the protein CALGESPLYWGSSDKLIF.

A remark on this clone: The protein recorded in TCRdb matches a much larger clone and deviates from this DNA's translation at residue 6, suggesting a read error; the protein here is obtained by translating the DNA. The V gene is TRDV2, but the J gene lacks a call; TRDD3 is the table's D call, not checked against the DNA. The CDR3 has 21 amino acids. The germline V gene has CDR1 GEAIGNYY and CDR2 EKD. CDR3 nucleotide sequence: TGTGCCTGTGACACCGTCAACTGGGGGATACGCGTCTTACCAATCACACCCCCTCGGATCTTT. This gives the protein CACDTVNWGIRVLPITPPRIF.

As concerns this clone: The TCRdb protein comes from a much larger clone and disagrees with this DNA's translation at residue 14, likely due to a read error; the protein given here is derived from the DNA. This chain joins TRDV1 and TRDJ1; the match to TRDD3 covers 12 bases. Looked up from germline, CDR1 is TSWWSYY and CDR2 is QGS. The V segment lost 4 bases and the J segment 9 bases; nucleotides outside the gene matches: 18. The CDR3 sequence is 18 residues long. CDR3 DNA sequence: TGTGCTCTTGGGGTTACTTTATACTCTGGGGGATACGCGGGTGAACTCATCTTT. The encoded protein is CALGVTLYSGGYAGELIF.

This clone came up many times. A read error is likely here: a far larger clone is one base away. Other nucleotide sequences in the sample specify the same CDR3. The chain has TRDV1 and TRDJ1; 7 bases align to TRDD3. This CDR3 is 15 amino acids long. V was clipped by 3 bases and J by 0 bases; unmatched bases: 4. Germline values: CDR1 TSWWSYY, CDR2 QGS. The chain's CDR3 is CALGERGIHTDKLIF. The CDR3 nucleotides read TGTGCTCTTGGGGAGCGAGGGATACACACCGATAAACTCATCTTT.

This clone showed up just a few times. The protein that TCRdb holds for this DNA derives from a much larger clone and differs from the translated DNA at residue 4, which likely indicates a read error; the protein shown here is translated from the DNA. The genes are TRDV1 and TRDJ1; 13 nucleotides align to TRDD3. The J gene was missing in TCRdb and was found by matching the end of the DNA to germline. Germline V lookup: CDR1 TSWWSYY, CDR2 QGS. CDR3 length: 23 amino acids. The CDR3 is CALEEIGGTSSSYWGIRTDKLIF. DNA of the CDR3: TGTGCTCTTGAGGAAATTGGGGGAACTTCCTCTTCATACTGGGGGATACGGACCGATAAACTCATCTTT.

For this clone: Since a far larger clone is one base different, this is likely a read error. This sample also contains other DNA sequences that code for the same CDR3. The chain couples TRDV1 to TRDJ1, with TRDD3 matching 9 bases. The J gene, not given by TCRdb, was assigned here from a germline match of the nucleotide sequence. Germline V gene lookup returns CDR1 TSWWSYY and CDR2 QGS. V shed 0 bases, J shed 3 bases, and the junction held 8 bases outside the gene matches. The CDR3 runs 17 residues. CDR3 region: CALGELSGTGGPDKLIF. CDR3 nucleotide sequence: TGTGCTCTTGGGGAACTCTCCGGCACTGGGGGACCCGATAAACTCATCTTT.

This clone occurred a few times. The TCRdb protein comes from a much larger clone and disagrees with this DNA's translation at residue 14, likely due to a read error; the protein given here is derived from the DNA. The V and J genes are TRDV1 and TRDJ1, with D possibly being TRDD3 (6 bases). TCRdb is silent on the J gene; assignment here came from matching the DNA to germline. Germline V gene data show CDR1 as TSWWSYY and CDR2 as QGS. The CDR3 is 21 amino acids. The CDR3 spells CAIGELDHTVIGGHGTDKLIF. CDR3 nucleotide sequence: TGTGCTATTGGGGAACTAGATCATACTGTTATCGGGGGACACGGCACCGATAAACTCATCTTT.

This clone was counted ten times or more. TCRdb's listed protein matches a much larger clone and diverges from this DNA's translation at residue 5, likely through a read error; the protein shown comes from the DNA. The gene calls are TRDV1 and TRDJ1; TRDD3 aligns across 11 bases. Trimming removed 4 bases from V and 0 bases from J; junction bases left unmatched: 13. This CDR3 spans 19 amino acids. CDR1 TSWWSYY and CDR2 QGS come from the germline V gene. CDR3 nucleotides: TGTGCTCTTGGGGGACGCCCCCTGGGGGATACTGTATACACCGATAAACTCATCTTT. Translation: CALGGRPLGDTVYTDKLIF.

To note about this clone: It differs at one base from a far larger clone, so likely a read error. Other nucleotide sequences from this sample produce the same CDR3. The chain employs TRDV3 and TRDJ1; D perhaps matches TRDD2 (6 bases). The J gene comes from matching the DNA to germline here; TCRdb lacks it. The germline CDR1 and CDR2 sequences are TVYSNPD and GDNSRS (reference sequence). The CDR3 is made up of 21 amino acids. Trimming removed 2 bases at V and 1 base at J, with 35 bases between. The CDR3 loop reads CAFVGPSPILESPGATDKLIF. The CDR3 nucleotides are TGTGCCTTTGTGGGACCTTCCCCAATCCTCGAATCGCCCGGAGCCACCGATAAACTCATCTTT.

This clone was seen only a few times. This CDR3 is CAASANRGSPPYTDKLIF. The CDR3 DNA reads TGTGCAGCAAGCGCGAACAGGGGATCCCCACCGTACACCGATAAACTCATCTTT. This rearrangement joins TRAV29/DV5 to TRDJ1, with a weak D call TRDD3 (6 bases). The J gene, absent from TCRdb, was called here by matching the DNA to germline. Germline V gene lookup returns CDR1 NSMFDY and CDR2 ISSIKDK. This CDR3 contains 18 residues. Trimming took off 0 bases at V and 0 bases at J, with 21 bases between the two ends.

The V segment is TRDV2, and no J call was made; the table gives TRDD3 as D, unverified against the DNA. The CDR3 is 16 residues long. Germline CDR1 reads GEAIGNYY; CDR2 reads EKD. Here the CDR3 DNA reads TGTGCCTGTGACACCGTACTGGGGGATGCCACAGATAAACTAATCTTT. This sequence encodes CACDTVLGDATDKLIF.

Concerning this clone itself: TCRdb lists the protein of a much larger clone for this DNA, which differs at residue 13, so this is likely a read error; the protein given here is translated from the DNA itself. The chain couples TRDV2 to TRDJ1; 8 bases are shared with TRDD3. CDR3 length: 19 amino acids. CDR1 GEAIGNYY and CDR2 EKD come from the germline V gene. The junction had 18 bases not matched to a gene; V was cut back by 4 bases and J by 0 bases. The CDR3 spells CACDYGGIRKLLYTDKLIF. The DNA of the CDR3 is TGTGCCTGTGATTATGGAGGGATACGCAAGCTTTTATACACCGATAAACTCATCTTT.

This clone showed up just a few times. A single base is all that separates this from a far larger clone, so a read error is likely. V gene assignment gives TRDV3, but the J gene was left uncalled; the table's D gene call, TRDD3, was not cross checked with the DNA. The CDR3 sequence is 20 residues long. The germline CDR1 and CDR2 sequences are TVYSNPD and GDNSRS (reference sequence). CDR3 in amino acids: CAFRILPTKYWGTTQDKLIF. CDR3 bases: TGTGCCTTCCGGATCCTTCCTACTAAGTACTGGGGGACCACGCAGGATAAACTCATCTTC.

This clone is classed as medium-sized (0.01 to 0.1%). Other DNA sequences in the same sample also yield this CDR3. The chain recombines TRDV1 with TRDJ1; maybe TRDD3 (5 bases). The V end lost 0 bases, the J end lost 1 base, and 12 bases lay between the germline ends. This CDR3 has 16 amino acids. CDR1 is TSWWSYY and CDR2 is QGS in the germline V gene. This CDR3 is CALGELEVGSTDKLIF. In DNA form, the CDR3 reads TGTGCTCTTGGGGAACTGGAGGTGGGGTCCACCGATAAACTCATCTTT.

This clone showed up many times. A far larger clone is just one base off, so this is likely a read error. Distinct nucleotide sequences in the sample also encode this CDR3. The chain has TRDV1 and TRDJ1; 8 bases match TRDD3. The CDR3 is 22 residues long. Germline V gene data show CDR1 as TSWWSYY and CDR2 as QGS. The J segment lost 1 base and the V segment lost 6 bases, leaving 28 bases of the junction unmatched. The CDR3: CALGVNPPSDDQCGIRTDKLIF. CDR3 DNA sequence: TGTGCTCTTGGTGTAAACCCGCCTTCCGACGATCAATGTGGGATACGCACCGATAAACTCATCTTT.

In this sample, this clone turned up many times. The rearrangement uses TRDV1 and TRDJ1; 11 bases are a match to TRDD3. The CDR3 is 24 residues long. V lost 4 bases to trimming and J lost 0 bases; unmatched junction nucleotides: 28. Germline V CDR1 and CDR2: TSWWSYY, QGS. The CDR3 coding sequence is TGTGCTCTTGGGGCCTTTCCTGGGAATGGGGGATACGGGACAAGACCGCGGTACACCGATAAACTCATCTTT. Its protein product is CALGAFPGNGGYGTRPRYTDKLIF.

This clone was detected only a few times. This DNA's translation and the protein TCRdb lists, from a much larger clone, do not match at residue 18, likely due to a read error; the protein shown is translated from the DNA. The chain links TRDV1 to TRDJ1, with 9 positions matching TRDD3. Here the J gene came from matching the DNA to germline, since TCRdb omits it. V shed 1 base and J 6 bases; nucleotides not matched to a gene: 36. The CDR3 covers 25 residues. Germline V gives CDR1 TSWWSYY, CDR2 QGS. The CDR3 bases are TGTGCTCTTGGGGAACCCCTATACACCTTGACTACTTGGCTGGGGGATCCGGCCACAATTCATAAACTCATCTTT. Residues: CALGEPLYTLTTWLGDPATIHKLIF.

This clone was observed a handful of times. This likely stems from a read error, as it lies one base from a far larger clone. The sample carries other DNA sequences with the same CDR3. The chain employs TRDV1 and TRDJ1, with D possibly being TRDD2 or TRDD3 (5 bases each). This CDR3 spans 22 amino acids. Germline-derived CDR1 and CDR2 are TSWWSYY and QGS. The CDR3 here is CALGELPIEGGKPISNTDKLIF. CDR3 DNA: TGTGCTCTCGGGGAACTTCCGATCGAGGGGGGCAAGCCAATCTCAAACACCGATAAACTCATCTTT.

Notes on this clone: A much more abundant neighbour one base away suggests this may be a read error. The chain recombines TRAV29/DV5 with TRDJ1; 12 nucleotides match TRDD3. The J gene was missing in TCRdb and was found by matching the end of the DNA to germline. The CDR3 is made up of 23 amino acids. Unmatched junction bases numbered 24, after V lost 0 bases and J lost 0 bases. Germline V gene sequence: CDR1 NSMFDY, CDR2 ISSIKDK. CDR3 coding DNA: TGTGCAGCAAGCGAGTATTTAGGAGGAACTGGGGGATACACATGGACGTACACCGATAAACTCATCTTT. Protein sequence: CAASEYLGGTGGYTWTYTDKLIF.